This is a list of T cell receptor beta chains from one sample in a study of cytomegalovirus exposure and HLA in healthy donors. The repertoire was sequenced with immunoSEQ multiplex PCR; TCRdb's copy has only in-frame clones and lacks some. The sample has 110,000 to 150,000 clones; 60% to 85% are singletons. Sequencing was done on a sample of PBMCs. Every receptor here comes from a man aged 25-40 years in good health and CMV-seronegative. CDR3s include the opening cysteine and the closing phenylalanine or tryptophan. A D gene is named only where the DNA matches it firmly. Rows give clone size only sometimes, using once, few, many, or a class for an expanded clone.

V	J	size	D	CDR3	DNA
TRBV5-1	TRBJ2-3	.	.	CASSPGAADTQYF	TGCGCCAGCAGCCCAGGGGCTGCGGATACGCAGTATTTT
TRBV15	TRBJ2-7	few	.	CATSSGRVHEQYF	TGTGCCACCAGCAGCGGCAGGGTGCACGAGCAGTACTTC
TRBV7-2	TRBJ2-7	once	TRBD2	CASSFSLRTSGSPYEQYF	TGTGCCAGCAGCTTCTCCCTCAGGACTAGCGGGAGCCCTTACGAGCAGTACTTC
TRBV2	TRBJ2-1	.	.	CASRFSRQPYNEQFF	TGTGCCAGCAGGTTCTCTCGACAGCCCTACAATGAGCAGTTCTTC
TRBV27	TRBJ2-1	.	.	CASSLRQNEQFF	TGTGCCAGCAGTTTGCGGCAAAATGAGCAGTTCTTC
TRBV9	TRBJ1-5	.	.	CASSVTAGANQPQHF	TGTGCCAGCAGCGTGACAGCGGGGGCCAATCAGCCCCAGCATTTT
TRBV5-4	TRBJ2-2	few	.	CASSLDREFGGELFF	TGTGCCAGCAGCTTGGACAGGGAATTTGGCGGGGAGCTGTTTTTT
TRBV7-9	TRBJ1-5	.	.	CASSLGLPLGNQPQHF	TGTGCCAGCAGCTTGGGGCTCCCCCTGGGGAATCAGCCCCAGCATTTT
TRBV5-4	TRBJ2-7	.	TRBD1	CASSFPDGQGGEQYF	TGTGCCAGCAGCTTCCCCGATGGACAGGGGGGCGAGCAGTACTTC
TRBV5-1	TRBJ2-7	.	TRBD2	CASSLVSGGSSPYEQYF	TGCGCCAGCAGCTTGGTTTCTGGCGGGAGCTCCCCCTACGAGCAGTACTTC
TRBV19	TRBJ2-2	.	.	CASSISAPGELFF	TGTGCCAGTAGTATCTCAGCGCCCGGGGAGCTGTTTTTT
TRBV6-4	TRBJ2-7	.	TRBD1	CASNQSTGDEQYF	TGTGCCAGCAACCAAAGTACAGGGGACGAGCAGTACTTC
TRBV7-2	TRBJ2-1	.	TRBD2	CASSPSGVSYNEQFF	TGTGCCAGCAGCCCTAGCGGGGTCTCCTACAATGAGCAGTTCTTC
TRBV9	TRBJ2-4	.	TRBD1	CASSPHGTGENSQYF	TGTGCCAGCAGCCCTCACGGGACAGGGGAAAACAGTCAGTACTTC
TRBV4-3	TRBJ2-3	.	TRBD2	CASSEDLAGLHTDTQYF	TGCGCCAGCAGCGAAGATCTAGCGGGACTCCACACAGATACGCAGTATTTT
TRBV9	TRBJ2-7	.	.	CASSPGTSLYEQYF	TGTGCCAGCAGCCCAGGGACTTCCCTCTACGAGCAGTACTTC
TRBV7-9	TRBJ1-4	.	TRBD1	CASSLGQGVATNEKLFF	TGTGCCAGCAGCTTAGGACAGGGAGTCGCAACTAATGAAAAACTGTTTTTT
TRBV6-5	TRBJ1-2	few	TRBD1	CASSTTGTGTYGYTF	TGTGCCAGCAGTACAACCGGGACAGGAACCTATGGCTACACCTTC
TRBV7-8	TRBJ2-7	.	TRBD2	CASSLVPGLAGGVGNEQYF	TGTGCCAGCAGCTTAGTCCCTGGACTAGCGGGGGGGGTTGGGAACGAGCAGTACTTC
TRBV28	TRBJ1-1	.	TRBD1	CASSLLRTGEAFF	TGTGCCAGCAGTTTATTGCGGACAGGTGAAGCTTTCTTT
TRBV30	TRBJ2-7	.	.	CAWSVTSSEQYF	TGTGCCTGGAGTGTTACTAGTTCCGAGCAGTACTTC
TRBV7-2	TRBJ1-5	few	.	CASSLEEGAPQHF	TGTGCCAGCAGCTTAGAGGAGGGAGCTCCCCAGCATTTT
TRBV11-2	TRBJ2-7	.	.	CASSLDIGQYF	TGTGCCAGCAGCTTAGATATCGGGCAGTACTTC
TRBV6-1	TRBJ1-5	.	.	CASGRVNQPQHF	TGTGCCAGCGGGAGGGTTAATCAGCCCCAGCATTTT
TRBV30	TRBJ2-7	.	TRBD2	CAWRGGETDYEQYF	TGTGCCTGGAGGGGGGGGGAGACCGACTACGAGCAGTACTTC
TRBV19	TRBJ1-1	few	TRBD1	CASSLGQGNTEAFF	TGTGCCAGTAGTTTGGGACAGGGGAACACTGAAGCTTTCTTT
TRBV6-5	TRBJ1-1	few	.	CASSETGTEAFF	TGTGCCAGCAGTGAAACGGGGACTGAAGCTTTCTTT
TRBV5-1	TRBJ1-2	.	TRBD1	CASSVGTGGAYGYTF	TGCGCCAGCAGCGTAGGGACAGGGGGCGCGTATGGCTACACCTTC
TRBV27	TRBJ2-5	few	TRBD2	CASSPLGSGGAGETQYF	TGTGCCAGCAGTCCCCTAGGTAGCGGGGGGGCCGGGGAGACCCAGTACTTC
TRBV27	TRBJ2-3	.	TRBD2	CASSPRGWGTDTQYF	TGTGCCAGCAGCCCGCGGGGGTGGGGCACAGATACGCAGTATTTT
TRBV18	TRBJ1-2	.	.	CASSPTTLVGRDTYGYTF	TGTGCCAGCTCACCAACTACCTTGGTGGGCAGGGATACCTATGGCTACACCTTC
TRBV4-1	TRBJ2-1	.	TRBD2	CASSQVAGPNNEQLF	TGCGCCAGCAGCCAAGTAGCGGGGCCGAACAATGAGCAGCTCTTC
TRBV2	TRBJ2-3	hyperexpanded	.	CASPSTKNTQYF	TGTGCCAGCCCATCGACTAAGAATACGCAGTATTTT
TRBV6-5	TRBJ1-1	.	TRBD1	CASSYYRTGLGTEAFF	TGTGCCAGCAGTTACTACCGGACAGGGTTAGGTACTGAAGCTTTCTTT
TRBV18	TRBJ1-2	few	.	CASSPPERLSYGYTF	TGTGCCAGCTCACCACCGGAAAGACTAAGCTATGGCTACACCTTC